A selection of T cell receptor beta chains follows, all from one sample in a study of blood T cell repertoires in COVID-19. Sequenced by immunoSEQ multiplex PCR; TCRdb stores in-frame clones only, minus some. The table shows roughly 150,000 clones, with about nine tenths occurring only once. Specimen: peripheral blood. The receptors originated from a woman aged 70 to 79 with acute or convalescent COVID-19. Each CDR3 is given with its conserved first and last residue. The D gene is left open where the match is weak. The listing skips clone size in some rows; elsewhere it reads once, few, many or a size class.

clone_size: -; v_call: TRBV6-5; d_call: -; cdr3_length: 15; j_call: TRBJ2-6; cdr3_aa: CASRAIKTGANVLTF; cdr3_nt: TGTGCCAGCAGGGCCATCAAGACTGGGGCCAACGTCCTGACTTTC
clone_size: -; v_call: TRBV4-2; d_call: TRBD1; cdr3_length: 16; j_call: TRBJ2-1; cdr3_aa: CASSHAGTGGGNEQFF; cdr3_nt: TGTGCCAGCAGCCATGCGGGGACAGGGGGTGGCAATGAGCAGTTCTTC
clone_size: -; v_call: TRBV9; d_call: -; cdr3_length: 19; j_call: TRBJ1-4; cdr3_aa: CASSVGVGHALWTNEKLFF; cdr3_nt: TGTGCCAGCAGCGTCGGGGTTGGGCATGCGTTGTGGACTAATGAAAAACTGTTTTTT
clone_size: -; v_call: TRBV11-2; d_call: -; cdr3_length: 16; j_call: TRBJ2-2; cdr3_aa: CASSLDIGAIWGELFF; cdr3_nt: TGTGCCAGCAGCTTAGATATTGGGGCCATTTGGGGGGAGCTGTTTTTT
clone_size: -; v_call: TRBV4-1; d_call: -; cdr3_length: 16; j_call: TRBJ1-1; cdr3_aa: CASSQATGPMNTEAFF; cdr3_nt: TGCGCCAGCAGCCAAGCGACAGGTCCCATGAACACTGAAGCTTTCTTT
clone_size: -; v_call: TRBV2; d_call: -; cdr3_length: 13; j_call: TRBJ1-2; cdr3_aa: CASSEGGDYGYTF; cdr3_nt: TGTGCCAGCAGTGAAGGGGGAGACTATGGCTACACCTTC
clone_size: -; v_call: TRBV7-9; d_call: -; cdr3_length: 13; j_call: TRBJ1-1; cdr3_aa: CASSRGGNTEAFF; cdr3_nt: TGTGCCAGCAGCCGGGGAGGGAACACTGAAGCTTTCTTT
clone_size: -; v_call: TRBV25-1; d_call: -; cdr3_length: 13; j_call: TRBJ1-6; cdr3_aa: CASSDTRGSPLHF; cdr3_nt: TGTGCCAGCAGTGACACAAGAGGGTCACCCCTCCACTTT
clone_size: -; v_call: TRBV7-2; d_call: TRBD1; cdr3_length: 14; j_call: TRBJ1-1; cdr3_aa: CASSLDRGLNEAFF; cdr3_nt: TGTGCCAGCAGCTTAGACAGGGGACTTAATGAAGCTTTCTTT
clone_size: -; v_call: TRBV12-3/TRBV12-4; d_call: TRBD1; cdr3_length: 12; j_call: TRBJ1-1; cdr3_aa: CASSPTGTEAFF; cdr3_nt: TGTGCCAGCAGCCCGACAGGGACTGAAGCTTTCTTT
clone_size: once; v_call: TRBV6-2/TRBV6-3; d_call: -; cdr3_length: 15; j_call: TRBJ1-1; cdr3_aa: CASSAQGRSNTEAFF; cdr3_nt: TGTGCCAGCAGTGCCCAGGGGCGCTCGAACACTGAAGCTTTCTTT
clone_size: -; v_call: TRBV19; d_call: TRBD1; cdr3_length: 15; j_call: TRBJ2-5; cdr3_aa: CASRSMTGVQETQYF; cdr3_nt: TGTGCCAGTAGATCCATGACAGGGGTACAAGAGACCCAGTACTTC
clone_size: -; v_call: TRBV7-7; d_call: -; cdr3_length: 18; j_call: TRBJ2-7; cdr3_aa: CASSFVFGGAMVTYEQYF; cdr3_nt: TGTGCTAGCAGCTTTGTATTTGGGGGGGCCATGGTGACCTACGAGCAGTACTTC
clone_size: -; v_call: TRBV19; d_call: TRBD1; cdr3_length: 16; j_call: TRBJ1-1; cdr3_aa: CASSTTPRTGRTEAFF; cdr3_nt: TGTGCCAGTAGTACGACCCCCCGGACAGGGAGGACTGAAGCTTTCTTT
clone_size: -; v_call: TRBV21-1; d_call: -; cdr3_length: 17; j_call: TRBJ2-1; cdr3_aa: CASRFQSTDRVYNEQFF; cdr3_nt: TGTGCCAGCAGATTCCAAAGTACGGACAGGGTCTACAATGAGCAGTTCTTC
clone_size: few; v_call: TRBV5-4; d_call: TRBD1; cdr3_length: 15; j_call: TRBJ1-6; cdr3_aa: CASSFAGGKYSPLHF; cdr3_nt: TGTGCCAGCAGCTTTGCAGGGGGAAAATATTCACCCCTCCACTTT
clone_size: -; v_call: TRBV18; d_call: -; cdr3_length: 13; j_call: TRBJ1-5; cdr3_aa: CASSKGKRQPQHF; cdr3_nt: TGTGCCAGCTCCAAGGGGAAGAGACAGCCCCAGCATTTT
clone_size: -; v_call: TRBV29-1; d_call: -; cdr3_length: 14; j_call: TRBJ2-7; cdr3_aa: CSVERGKGPYEQYF; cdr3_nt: TGCAGCGTTGAGAGGGGGAAGGGGCCCTACGAGCAGTACTTC
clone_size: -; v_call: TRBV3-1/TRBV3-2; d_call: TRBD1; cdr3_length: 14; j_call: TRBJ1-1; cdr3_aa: CASSQGQRNTEAFF; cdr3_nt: TGTGCCAGCAGCCAGGGACAGAGGAACACTGAAGCTTTCTTT
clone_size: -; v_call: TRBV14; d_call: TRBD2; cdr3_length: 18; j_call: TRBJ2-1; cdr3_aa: CASSQVGLVLAGDNEQFF; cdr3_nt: TGTGCCAGCAGCCAAGTGGGGTTGGTGTTAGCGGGGGACAATGAGCAGTTCTTC
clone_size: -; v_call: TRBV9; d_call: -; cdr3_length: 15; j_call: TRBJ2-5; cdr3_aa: CASSVAVSLQETQYF; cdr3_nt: TGTGCCAGCAGCGTAGCGGTGAGTCTGCAAGAGACCCAGTACTTC
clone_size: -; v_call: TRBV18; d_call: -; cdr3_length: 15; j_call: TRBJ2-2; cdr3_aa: CASSQSRGNTGELFF; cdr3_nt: TGTGCCAGCTCTCAAAGTAGGGGGAACACCGGGGAGCTGTTTTTT
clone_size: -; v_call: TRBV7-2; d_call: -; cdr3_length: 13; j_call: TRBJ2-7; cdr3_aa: CASSLTFRVEQYF; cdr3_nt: TGTGCCAGCAGCTTAACGTTCAGGGTCGAGCAGTACTTC
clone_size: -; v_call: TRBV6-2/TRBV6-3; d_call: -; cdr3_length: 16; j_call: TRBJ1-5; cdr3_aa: CASSYGGTGMGQPQHF; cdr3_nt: TGTGCCAGCAGTTACGGGGGGACCGGAATGGGTCAGCCCCAGCATTTT
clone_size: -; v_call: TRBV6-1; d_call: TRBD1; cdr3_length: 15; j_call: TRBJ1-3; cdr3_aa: CASSDRQGRGNTIYF; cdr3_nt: TGTGCCAGCAGTGATAGACAGGGCCGTGGAAACACCATATATTTT
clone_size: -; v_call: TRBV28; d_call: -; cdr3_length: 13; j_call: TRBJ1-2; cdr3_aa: CASSTPGSRGYTF; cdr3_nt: TGTGCCAGCAGTACCCCGGGATCGCGAGGCTACACCTTC
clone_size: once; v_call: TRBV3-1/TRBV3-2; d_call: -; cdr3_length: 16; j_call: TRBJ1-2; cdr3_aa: CASSQGGVGGNYGYTF; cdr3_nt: TGTGCCAGCAGCCAAGGTGGCGTAGGGGGAAACTATGGCTACACCTTC
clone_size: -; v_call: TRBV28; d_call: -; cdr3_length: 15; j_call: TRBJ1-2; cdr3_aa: CASSFTGGRKVGYTF; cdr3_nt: TGTGCCAGCAGTTTTACGGGAGGGAGGAAAGTTGGCTACACCTTC
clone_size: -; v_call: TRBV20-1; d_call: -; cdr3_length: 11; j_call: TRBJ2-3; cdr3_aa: CSALRTDTQYF; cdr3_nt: TGCAGTGCTCTACGCACAGATACGCAGTATTTT
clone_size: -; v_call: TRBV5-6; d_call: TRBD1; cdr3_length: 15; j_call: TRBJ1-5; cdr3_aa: CASRGYRGRAQPQHF; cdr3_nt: TGTGCCAGCAGGGGATACAGGGGGCGTGCTCAGCCCCAGCATTTT
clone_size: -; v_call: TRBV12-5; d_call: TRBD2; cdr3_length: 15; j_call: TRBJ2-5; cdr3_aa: CASGPAGELQETQYF; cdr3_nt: TGTGCTAGTGGCCCGGCGGGAGAACTACAAGAGACCCAGTACTTC
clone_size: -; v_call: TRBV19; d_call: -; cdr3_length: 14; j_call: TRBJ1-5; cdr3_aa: CASRQGIGNQPQHF; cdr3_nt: TGTGCCAGTAGGCAGGGAATTGGCAATCAGCCCCAGCATTTT
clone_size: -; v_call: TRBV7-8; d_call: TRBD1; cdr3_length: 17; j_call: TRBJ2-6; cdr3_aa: CASSFPGQGFGANVLTF; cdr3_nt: TGTGCCAGCAGCTTCCCGGGACAGGGCTTTGGGGCCAACGTCCTGACTTTC
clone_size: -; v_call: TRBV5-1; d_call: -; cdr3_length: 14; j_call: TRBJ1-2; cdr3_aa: CASSSSGQPSGYTF; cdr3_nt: TGCGCCAGCAGCTCCTCGGGACAACCTTCGGGCTACACCTTC
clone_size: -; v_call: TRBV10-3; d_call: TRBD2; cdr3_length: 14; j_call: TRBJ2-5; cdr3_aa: CAISEAGGGATQYF; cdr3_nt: TGTGCCATCAGTGAGGCGGGGGGGGGCGCGACCCAGTACTTC
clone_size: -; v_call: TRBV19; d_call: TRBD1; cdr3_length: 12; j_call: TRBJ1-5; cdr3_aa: CASQTGYQPQHF; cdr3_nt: TGTGCCAGTCAGACAGGGTACCAGCCCCAGCATTTT
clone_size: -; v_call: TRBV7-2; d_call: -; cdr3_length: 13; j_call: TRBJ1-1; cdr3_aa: CASNPGDSPGAFF; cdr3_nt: TGTGCCAGCAACCCCGGGGATTCCCCTGGAGCTTTCTTT
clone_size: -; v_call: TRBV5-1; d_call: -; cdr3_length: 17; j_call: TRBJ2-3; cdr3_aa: CASSLGLQGSSTDTQYF; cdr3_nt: TGCGCCAGCAGCTTGGGTTTACAGGGATCTAGCACAGATACGCAGTATTTT
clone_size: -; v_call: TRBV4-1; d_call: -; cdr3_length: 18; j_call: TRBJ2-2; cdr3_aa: CASSQGPLTPGRTGELFF; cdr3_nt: TGCGCCAGCAGCCAAGGACCGTTGACACCGGGGAGGACCGGGGAGCTGTTTTTT
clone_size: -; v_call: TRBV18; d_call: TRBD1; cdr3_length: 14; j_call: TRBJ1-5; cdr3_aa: CASSPGQGNQPQHF; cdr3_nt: TGTGCCAGCTCACCGGGACAGGGAAATCAGCCCCAGCATTTT
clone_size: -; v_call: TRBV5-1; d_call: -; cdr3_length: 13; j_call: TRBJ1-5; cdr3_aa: CASSLEGVSAWHF; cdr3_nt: TGCGCCAGCAGCTTGGAAGGGGTCTCCGCCTGGCATTTT
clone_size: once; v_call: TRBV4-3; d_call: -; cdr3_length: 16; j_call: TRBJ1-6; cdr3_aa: CASSPRGSSYNSPLHF; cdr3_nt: TGCGCCAGCAGCCCGCGGGGAAGCTCCTATAATTCACCCCTCCACTTT
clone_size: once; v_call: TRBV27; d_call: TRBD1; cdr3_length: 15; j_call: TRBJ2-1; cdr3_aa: CASSLLTGVSNEQFF; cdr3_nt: TGTGCCAGCAGTTTATTGACAGGGGTTAGTAATGAGCAGTTCTTC
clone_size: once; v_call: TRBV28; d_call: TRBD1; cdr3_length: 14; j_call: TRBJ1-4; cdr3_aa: CASSLGDRAEKLFF; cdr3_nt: TGTGCCAGCAGTTTGGGGGACAGGGCTGAAAAACTGTTTTTT
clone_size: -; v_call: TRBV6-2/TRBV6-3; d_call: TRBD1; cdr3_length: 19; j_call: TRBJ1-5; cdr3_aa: CASSYRPGTGVRGNQPQHF; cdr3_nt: TGTGCCAGCAGTTACCGTCCCGGGACAGGGGTTAGGGGCAATCAGCCCCAGCATTTT
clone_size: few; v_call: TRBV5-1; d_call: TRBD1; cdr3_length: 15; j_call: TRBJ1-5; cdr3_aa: CASSYTGEVNQPQHF; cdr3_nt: TGCGCCAGCAGCTACACAGGGGAGGTAAATCAGCCCCAGCATTTT
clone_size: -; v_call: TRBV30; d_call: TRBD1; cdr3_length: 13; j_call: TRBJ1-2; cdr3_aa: CAWGRTGSYGYTF; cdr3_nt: TGTGCCTGGGGGCGGACAGGGTCCTATGGCTACACCTTC
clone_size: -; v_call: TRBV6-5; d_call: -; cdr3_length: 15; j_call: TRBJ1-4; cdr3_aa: CASRPSGIVNEKLFF; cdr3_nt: TGTGCCAGCAGGCCCTCGGGGATAGTAAATGAAAAACTGTTTTTT
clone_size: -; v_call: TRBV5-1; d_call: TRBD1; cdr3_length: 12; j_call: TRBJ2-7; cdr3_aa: CASKTGAGEQYF; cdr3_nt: TGCGCCAGCAAGACAGGGGCAGGGGAGCAGTACTTC
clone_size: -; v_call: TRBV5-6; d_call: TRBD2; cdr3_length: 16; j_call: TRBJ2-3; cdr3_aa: CASSRTSGGRGDTQYF; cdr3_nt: TGTGCCAGCAGCCGGACTAGCGGGGGCCGAGGAGATACGCAGTATTTT
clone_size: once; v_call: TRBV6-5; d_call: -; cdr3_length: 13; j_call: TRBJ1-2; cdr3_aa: CASSYTGYYGYTF; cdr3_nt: TGTGCCAGCAGCTATACAGGGTACTATGGCTACACCTTC
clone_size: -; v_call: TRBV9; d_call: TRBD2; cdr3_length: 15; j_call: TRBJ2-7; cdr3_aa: CASSVAASGGYEQYF; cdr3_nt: TGTGCCAGCAGCGTAGCTGCTAGCGGGGGGTACGAGCAGTACTTC
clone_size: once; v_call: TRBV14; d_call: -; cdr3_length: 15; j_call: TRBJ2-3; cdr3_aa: CASSQVWQGTDTQYF; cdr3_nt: TGTGCCAGCAGCCAAGTGTGGCAGGGCACAGATACGCAGTATTTT
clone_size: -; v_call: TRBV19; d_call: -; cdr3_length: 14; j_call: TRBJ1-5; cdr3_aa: CASSREGVYQPQHF; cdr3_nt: TGTGCCAGTAGTAGGGAGGGCGTATATCAGCCCCAGCATTTT
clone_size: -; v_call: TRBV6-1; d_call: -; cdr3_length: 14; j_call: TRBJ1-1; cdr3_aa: CASSEKGRATEAFF; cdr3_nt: TGTGCCAGCAGTGAGAAGGGGCGCGCCACTGAAGCTTTCTTT